The 15 T cell receptor beta chains given below trace back to one sample, sequenced in a study of shared clonotypes between healthy human individuals. Here immunoSEQ multiplex PCR was the method, and the copy in TCRdb shows in-frame clones only, minus some. This sample carries over a million clones, about three quarters of them seen once, and the ten largest clones take approximately 1.5%. The source material was memory CD4+ T cells sorted from blood. The subset here: CD45RA-negative fraction. The receptors shown here come from a man between 18 and 29 years old in good health.

The V gene is TRBV10-1, the J gene TRBJ2-1, with a weak D call TRBD1 (5 bases). There are 12 residues in the CDR3. The V end lost 2 bases, the J end lost 12 bases, and 11 bases lay between the germline ends. The germline gives CDR1 WNHNN, CDR2 SYGVQD (reference sequence). CDR3 amino acids: CASSEGKGMQFF. The DNA for the CDR3 is TGCGCCAGCAGTGAGGGGAAGGGGATGCAGTTCTTC.

V is TRBV12-5 and J is TRBJ1-1; no reliable D call. Germline CDR1 LGHNT, CDR2 FRNRAP. V was pared by 0 bases and J by 1 base, with 9 bases between. The CDR3 has 15 residues. The CDR3 DNA is TGTGCTAGTGGTTTGGTACTTGGGGAGAACACTGAAGCTTTCTTT. Protein product: CASGLVLGENTEAFF.

V gene TRBV4-3 combines with J gene TRBJ2-3; TRBD2 matches at 10 bases. CDR1 and CDR2 from the germline V gene are LGHNA and YSLEER. V gave up 1 base and J gave up 0 bases; unmatched junction bases: 4. The CDR3 extends over 17 amino acids. This CDR3 is CASSQVLAGASTDTQYF. DNA of the CDR3: TGCGCCAGCAGCCAAGTTCTAGCGGGAGCCAGCACAGATACGCAGTATTTT.

The V gene is TRBV5-1, the J gene TRBJ1-1; D not resolved. This CDR3 has 14 residues. Germline V gene sequence: CDR1 SGHRS, CDR2 YFSETQ. V shed 3 bases and J shed 1 base, with 10 bases lying between them. The DNA for the CDR3 is TGCGCCAGCAGCTCCCATGGCAAGAACACTGAAGCTTTCTTT. Amino acid sequence: CASSSHGKNTEAFF.

This chain joins TRBV5-4 and TRBJ2-7; either TRBD1 or TRBD2 may supply D (5 bases each). The germline gives CDR1 SGHNT, CDR2 YYREEE (reference sequence). This CDR3 is 12 amino acids long. V was pared by 4 bases and J by 7 bases, with 12 bases between. The CDR3 reads CASSRDVGEQYF. DNA for the CDR3: TGTGCCAGCAGCCGGGACGTGGGGGAGCAGTACTTC. Together with reference TRBV5-4 and TRBJ2-7, the CDR3 gives the full variable domain: ETGVTQSPTHLIKTRGQQVTLRCSSQSGHNTVSWYQQALGQGPQFIFQYYREEENGRGNFPPRFSGLQFPNYSSELNVNALELDDSALYLCASSRDVGEQYFGPGTRLTVT.

The chain couples TRBV7-2 to TRBJ2-3; 7 nucleotides agree with TRBD2. Germline V gene data show CDR1 as SGHTA and CDR2 as FQGNSA. The CDR3 covers 15 residues. Germline trimming cut 0 bases from V and 10 bases from J; bases unmatched to any gene: 10. The CDR3 DNA sequence: TGTGCCAGCAGCTTAGCGGGAGGGCCAACAGCTTCGCAGTATTTT. This gives the protein CASSLAGGPTASQYF.

This sequence joins TRBV6-1 and TRBJ2-7; D is undetermined. The CDR3 covers 15 residues. Per germline, CDR1 MNHNS and CDR2 SASEGT. V was shortened by 2 bases and J by 6 bases, with 17 bases between the two germline ends. This CDR3 reads CASSELGSVSREQYF. Written as DNA, the CDR3 is TGTGCCAGCAGTGAATTAGGCTCCGTCTCCCGCGAGCAGTACTTC.

The count of this clone is one. Because the CDR3 is missing its conserved closing phenylalanine or tryptophan, this is likely a read error. The DNA is left out, because the CDR3 cannot be placed on it with certainty; the CDR3 is given as TCRdb lists it. The chain joins TRBV10-1 to TRBJ2-7. Per the germline V gene, CDR1 is WNHNN and CDR2 is SYGVQD (reference sequence). The CDR3 adds up to 12 amino acids, both ends counted. CDR3: CASSESDPGRVD.

The chain joins TRBV15 to TRBJ1-3; D is perhaps TRBD1 (5 bases). The V and J ends lost 3 bases and 2 bases respectively, with 11 bases between them. The CDR3 spans 15 residues. Germline V gene sequence: CDR1 LNHNV, CDR2 YYDKDF (reference sequence). The CDR3 protein is CATSRDTVPGNTIYF. In DNA form, the CDR3 reads TGTGCCACCAGCAGGGACACCGTTCCTGGAAACACCATATATTTT.

This clone was counted a few times. The CDR3 bases are TGTGCCAGCAGCCGGGACAGGGCCGAGCAGTACTTC. As protein: CASSRDRAEQYF. This sequence joins TRBV4-2 and TRBJ2-7; 9 bases are shared with TRBD1. The CDR3 has 12 residues. Looked up from germline, CDR1 is LGHNA and CDR2 is YNFKEQ. With 4 bases clipped from V and 6 bases from J, the junction kept 1 base outside the gene matches.

The chain uses TRBV2 and TRBJ1-4; no clear D gene. Germline V gene lookup returns CDR1 SNHLY and CDR2 FYNNEI. The CDR3 totals 16 residues. Trimming left V 5 bases short and J 4 bases short, with 17 bases between. CDR3 amino acids: CASSLDQPRVNEKLFF. The CDR3 DNA reads TGTGCCAGCAGTCTGGACCAACCCCGTGTTAATGAAAAACTGTTTTTT.

This chain uses TRBV30 with TRBJ2-5, with D possibly matching TRBD2 (5 bases). Germline values: CDR1 GTSNPN, CDR2 SVGIG (reference sequence). CDR3 size: 13 residues. V was shortened by 5 bases and J by 5 bases, with 15 bases between the two germline ends. The CDR3 sequence: CAWGVSRGETQYF. The CDR3 bases are TGTGCCTGGGGCGTCTCCCGAGGGGAGACCCAGTACTTC.

This clone was seen only once. The gene calls are TRBV10-3 and TRBJ1-6, with 8 bases aligning to TRBD1. Germline lookup yields CDR1 ENHRY and CDR2 SYGVKD. The V and J ends lost 2 bases and 14 bases, in that order; junction bases with no gene match: 8. The CDR3 spans 14 residues. Written as DNA, the CDR3 is TGTGCCATCAGTGAGATGACAGGGGTCCACTCCCTCCACTTT. It codes for CAISEMTGVHSLHF.

This clone occurred many times. The chain couples TRBV6-1 to TRBJ1-2; TRBD1 matches 7 bases. V trimming: 8 bases; J trimming: 4 bases; junction bases outside the gene matches: 7. Germline loops: CDR1 MNHNS, CDR2 SASEGT. The CDR3 is 13 amino acids. CDR3 protein: CASLGGWGYGYTF. CDR3 nucleotide sequence: TGTGCCAGCCTAGGGGGCTGGGGCTATGGCTACACCTTC.

The rearrangement uses TRBV28 and TRBJ1-1; no clear D gene. Deletions cut 5 bases from V and 9 bases from J, with 22 bases between. Germline V gene data show CDR1 as MDHEN and CDR2 as SYDVKM. The CDR3 has 15 amino acids. CDR3 in amino acids: CASSPPTDLYTKAFF. The DNA of the CDR3 is TGTGCCAGCAGTCCGCCGACGGACCTATACACAAAAGCTTTCTTT. The whole variable domain, remainder taken from reference TRBV28 and TRBJ1-1, is DVKVTQSSRYLVKRTGEKVFLECVQDMDHENMFWYRQDPGLGLRLIYFSYDVKMKEKGDIPEGYSVSREKKERFSLILESASTNQTSMYLCASSPPTDLYTKAFFGQGTRLTVV.